These 32 T cell receptor beta chains came from one sample sequenced in a study of blood T cell repertoires in COVID-19. Method: immunoSEQ multiplex PCR; TCRdb's copy keeps in-frame clones and lacks some. Of about 150,000 clones in the sample, roughly four fifths are singletons; the top ten hold about 16%. The sequenced sample was peripheral blood. These receptors came from a human donor with acute or convalescent COVID-19. The donor label of this sample is uncertain.

This clone has more than one count but fewer than ten. The CDR3 region is CASGSASGNEAFF. The CDR3 DNA reads as TGTGCCAGCGGATCGGCTAGCGGAAATGAAGCTTTCTTT. V and J are TRBV12-3 or TRBV12-4 and TRBJ1-1; D is unresolved. The length of the CDR3 is 13 residues. The V end lost 8 bases, the J end lost 7 bases, and 17 bases lay between the germline ends.

The chain combines TRBV7-2 with TRBJ1-5, with D perhaps TRBD1 (6 bases). Germline V lookup: CDR1 SGHTA, CDR2 FQGNSA. V shed 5 bases and J shed 0 bases, with 14 bases lying between them. The CDR3 covers 16 residues. The CDR3 DNA reads TGTGCCAGCAGCCCCAACTGGGACATTAGCAATCAGCCCCAGCATTTT. The encoded protein is CASSPNWDISNQPQHF. Together with reference TRBV7-2 and TRBJ1-5, the CDR3 gives the full variable domain: GAGVSQSPSNKVTEKGKDVELRCDPISGHTALYWYRQSLGQGLEFLIYFQGNSAPDKSGLPSDRFSAERTGGSVSTLTIQRTQQEDSAVYLCASSPNWDISNQPQHFGDGTRLSIL.

The genes are TRBV3-1 (or the pseudogene TRBV3-2) and TRBJ2-7; D call uncertain. The CDR3 length is 15 residues. Germline values: CDR1 LGHDT, CDR2 YNNKEL (reference sequence). Trimming removed 4 bases at V and 4 bases at J, with 17 bases between. The CDR3 is CASSPRGALWYEQYF. The CDR3 bases are TGTGCCAGCAGCCCCCGTGGAGCGCTCTGGTACGAGCAGTACTTC.

This rearrangement joins TRBV19 to TRBJ2-7; D might be TRBD2 (6 bases). This CDR3 contains 13 residues. V lost 10 bases and J lost 2, with 15 bases in between. Germline V gene lookup returns CDR1 LNHDA and CDR2 SQIVND (reference sequence). DNA of the CDR3: TGTGCCACGTTGCGGGGCGGCGCCTACGAGCAGTACTTC. This codes for CATLRGGAYEQYF.

The rearrangement uses TRBV5-5 and TRBJ1-1; the D is unclear. Per germline, CDR1 SGHKS and CDR2 YYEKEE (reference sequence). This CDR3 is built from 13 residues. Trimming shortened V by 0 bases and J by 3 bases, and 6 bases separated the two germline ends. This CDR3 is CASSLAADTEAFF. DNA of the CDR3: TGTGCCAGCAGCTTGGCCGCGGACACTGAAGCTTTCTTT.

The chain joins TRBV25-1 to TRBJ1-2; possibly TRBD1 for D (6 bases). Germline CDR1 and CDR2: MGHDK and SYGVNS. V lost 5 bases and J lost 4, with 17 bases in between. The CDR3 extends over 15 amino acids. The CDR3 nucleotides read TGTGCCAGCAGTTTTGACAGGCCAGGGTCCTATGGCTACACCTTC. This codes for CASSFDRPGSYGYTF.

J is TRBJ2-1 and V is TRBV7-8, with 14 positions matching TRBD2. Germline V CDR1 and CDR2: SGHVS, FQNEAQ. The CDR3 is 17 residues long. The V segment lost 5 bases and the J segment 5 bases; nucleotides outside the gene matches: 8. The CDR3 DNA reads as TGTGCCAGCAGCACGCGGACTAGCGGGGGGCGGAACAATGAGCAGTTCTTC. Its translation: CASSTRTSGGRNNEQFF.

V is TRBV5-6 and J is TRBJ2-5; TRBD1 matches at 9 bases. Germline assignment: CDR1 SGHDT and CDR2 YYEEEE. The CDR3 loop spans 17 amino acids. V gave up 3 bases and J gave up 5 bases; unmatched junction bases: 14. The CDR3 region is CASSSTGTGRTVETQYF. Here the CDR3 DNA reads TGTGCCAGCAGCTCGACTGGGACAGGGAGGACCGTGGAGACCCAGTACTTC.

V and J are TRBV7-3 and TRBJ2-2, with D perhaps TRBD2 (5 bases). CDR1 is SGHTA and CDR2 is FQGTGA in the germline V gene. The CDR3 has 14 amino acids. V gave up 6 bases and J gave up 0 bases, with 8 bases separating them. DNA for the CDR3: TGTGCCAGCAGTCCCGGGACGAACACCGGGGAGCTGTTTTTT. Translation: CASSPGTNTGELFF.

This clone was counted between two and nine times. J is TRBJ2-3 and V is TRBV7-7; 8 bases fit TRBD2. This CDR3 region has 15 residues. Trimming at V came to 5 bases and at J to 6 bases, leaving 10 bases not matched to a gene. CDR1 and CDR2 (germline): SSHAT, FNYEAQ (reference sequence). CDR3 residues: CASSRSGDSADTQYF. Here the CDR3 DNA reads TGTGCCAGCAGCCGTAGCGGGGACTCGGCGGATACGCAGTATTTT.

V gene TRBV30 combines with J gene TRBJ1-2, with TRBD1 identical over 9 bases. Germline trimming cut 3 bases from V and 8 bases from J; bases unmatched to any gene: 10. The V gene's germline CDR1 is GTSNPN and CDR2 SVGIG (reference sequence). There are 14 residues in the CDR3. The chain's CDR3 is CAWRGFDRGTGYTF. In DNA, the CDR3 is TGTGCCTGGAGGGGATTTGACAGGGGGACCGGCTACACCTTC.

The chain combines TRBV9 with TRBJ2-7; D not certain. CDR1 SGDLS and CDR2 YYNGEE come from the germline V gene. The CDR3 contains 15 residues. Trimming took off 0 bases at V and 0 bases at J, with 10 bases between the two ends. CDR3 bases: TGTGCCAGCAGCGTAGGGGCCAGCCGCTCCTACGAGCAGTACTTC. Its protein is CASSVGASRSYEQYF.

The V gene is TRBV3-1 (or the pseudogene TRBV3-2), the J gene TRBJ1-2, with D possibly matching TRBD1 (5 bases). The length of the CDR3 is 13 residues. CDR1 LGHDT and CDR2 YNNKEL come from the germline V gene (reference sequence). The ends were cut back, 0 bases at V and 7 bases at J, with 9 bases in the middle. The CDR3 DNA sequence: TGTGCCAGCAGCCAAGATGTAAGGGGTGGCTACACCTTC. Protein sequence: CASSQDVRGGYTF.

The rearrangement uses TRBV5-1 and TRBJ2-2; 8 nucleotides agree with TRBD1. Germline loops: CDR1 SGHRS, CDR2 YFSETQ. The J segment lost 5 bases and the V segment lost 1 base, leaving 10 bases of the junction unmatched. The length of the CDR3 is 17 residues. The CDR3 reads CASSLIFDRGGTGELFF. The DNA for the CDR3 is TGCGCCAGCAGCTTGATATTCGACAGGGGAGGAACCGGGGAGCTGTTTTTT.

The chain joins TRBV3-1 (or the pseudogene TRBV3-2) to TRBJ1-3; D is possibly TRBD1 (5 bases). V gave up 1 base and J gave up 1 base, with 11 bases separating them. CDR1 and CDR2 from the germline V gene are LGHDT and YNNKEL (reference sequence). The CDR3 runs 16 residues. Here the CDR3 reads CASSQAGGSSGNTIYF. The CDR3 DNA is TGTGCCAGCAGCCAAGCCGGGGGGTCGTCTGGAAACACCATATATTTT.

V gene TRBV6-5 combines with J gene TRBJ2-7; the match to TRBD1 covers 9 bases. Germline V gene sequence: CDR1 MNHEY, CDR2 SVGAGI. J was trimmed by 6 bases and V by 4 bases; bases with no gene match: 7. CDR3 length equals 14 residues. CDR3 coding DNA: TGTGCCAGCAGTTTAAGGACAGGGGTGAGCGAGCAGTACTTC. Encoded protein: CASSLRTGVSEQYF.

The chain couples TRBV4-1 to TRBJ1-5, with D uncertain. The CDR3 has 15 amino acids. Germline values: CDR1 MGHRA, CDR2 YSYEKL. The V end was cut by 0 bases, the J end by 7 bases, with 13 bases between. The CDR3 DNA reads as TGCGCCAGCAGCCAAGATCCAACAGTGGGCCAGCCCCAGCATTTT. Its translation: CASSQDPTVGQPQHF.

This clone was seen a single time. The V and J genes are TRBV5-1 and TRBJ1-4; 9 bases align to TRBD1. The CDR3 runs to 18 residues. Germline CDR1 SGHRS, CDR2 YFSETQ. V lost 0 bases, J lost 0 bases, and 6 bases stayed unmatched. The chain's CDR3 is CASSLGRGQGATNEKLFF. The CDR3 DNA follows: TGCGCCAGCAGCTTGGGGCGGGGACAGGGCGCAACTAATGAAAAACTGTTTTTT.

The rearrangement joins TRBV7-3 to TRBJ1-5; 7 bases agree with TRBD1. The germline V gene encodes CDR1 SGHTA and CDR2 FQGTGA. J lost 3 bases, V lost 4 bases, and 3 bases had no gene match. This CDR3 region has 14 residues. The CDR3 coding sequence is TGTGCCAGCAGCTCAGGGGGTAACAATCAGCCCCAGCATTTT. Translation: CASSSGGNNQPQHF.

This clone was counted only a few times. The gene calls are TRBV11-2 and TRBJ2-7, with 8 nucleotides matching TRBD2. V shed 1 base, J shed 3 bases, and the junction held 5 bases outside the gene matches. The germline V gene has CDR1 SGHAT and CDR2 FQNNGV. This CDR3 spans 15 amino acids. Here the CDR3 DNA reads TGTGCCAGCAGCTTAGTTTCCAGCGGGGGCTACGAGCAGTACTTC. Protein sequence: CASSLVSSGGYEQYF.

The chain carries TRBV11-2 and TRBJ2-7, with D possibly matching TRBD1 (6 bases). CDR3 length equals 15 residues. Per germline, CDR1 SGHAT and CDR2 FQNNGV. The V gene lost 4 bases and the J gene lost 9 bases, with 22 bases spanning the gap. CDR3 amino acids: CASSSRQEILERQYF. The CDR3 DNA reads TGTGCCAGCAGCTCCCGACAGGAAATCTTGGAGCGGCAGTACTTC.

The chain joins TRBV19 to TRBJ2-7; 9 positions agree with TRBD1. The CDR3 runs to 14 residues. V was pared by 6 bases and J by 6 bases, with 9 bases of the junction left unmatched. CDR1 and CDR2 from the germline V gene are LNHDA and SQIVND (reference sequence). The CDR3 is CASSKQGALGEQYF. The CDR3 DNA sequence: TGTGCCAGTAGCAAACAGGGGGCGCTGGGCGAGCAGTACTTC.

The rearrangement joins TRBV7-9 to TRBJ2-2; 11 nucleotides agree with TRBD1. Germline CDR1 SEHNR, CDR2 FQNEAQ (reference sequence). The CDR3 covers 15 residues. The junction had 4 bases not matched to a gene; V was cut back by 5 bases and J by 5 bases. The CDR3 DNA reads TGTGCCAGCAGCACGGGACAGGGGGATACCGGGGAGCTGTTTTTT. Protein sequence: CASSTGQGDTGELFF.

V usage is TRBV5-1 and J usage is TRBJ2-2, with D maybe TRBD2 (7 bases). The CDR3 runs to 15 residues. Germline CDR1 and CDR2: SGHRS and YFSETQ. Trimming pared 0 bases from V and 7 bases from J, leaving 13 bases between. In nucleotides, the CDR3 is TGCGCCAGCAGCTTGGTGTCGGGGGGCAACGGGGAGCTGTTTTTT. It codes for CASSLVSGGNGELFF.

The chain has TRBV6-5 and TRBJ2-7; D not certain. V lost 0 bases, J lost 10 bases, and 7 bases lay in between. The CDR3 sequence is 11 residues long. Germline loops: CDR1 MNHEY, CDR2 SVGAGI. Here the CDR3 reads CASSYSKHQYF. The CDR3 DNA follows: TGTGCCAGCAGTTACTCGAAGCATCAGTACTTC.

This chain links TRBV6-2 or TRBV6-3 with TRBJ1-3; TRBD1 matches 7 bases. Germline loops: CDR1 MNHEY, CDR2 SVGEGT. CDR3 size: 17 residues. Trimming removed 0 bases from V and 0 bases from J; junction bases left unmatched: 5. CDR3 loop: CASSYSGQLRSGNTIYF. The CDR3 nucleotides read TGTGCCAGCAGTTACTCGGGACAGCTTCGCTCTGGAAACACCATATATTTT.

The chain has TRBV18 and TRBJ1-6, with D tentatively TRBD1 (6 bases). Germline V gene data show CDR1 as KGHSH and CDR2 as LQKENI. The V end lost 3 bases, the J end lost 6 bases, and 9 bases lay between the germline ends. There are 14 residues in the CDR3. The CDR3 protein is CASSPRDTNSPLHF. CDR3 DNA: TGTGCCAGCTCACCGAGGGACACTAATTCACCCCTCCACTTT.

The chain employs TRBV2 and TRBJ1-6, with D perhaps TRBD1 (5 bases). V was trimmed by 6 bases and J by 13 bases, leaving 19 bases between them. The CDR3 runs 14 residues. Looked up from germline, CDR1 is SNHLY and CDR2 is FYNNEI. The chain's CDR3 is CASRTNLRESPLHF. Written as DNA, the CDR3 is TGTGCCAGCAGGACAAACCTCAGGGAATCCCCCCTCCACTTT.

The rearrangement joins TRBV7-2 to TRBJ1-2; D unresolved. CDR1 and CDR2 from the germline V gene are SGHTA and FQGNSA. V lost 4 bases and J lost 7, with 16 bases in between. The length of the CDR3 is 14 residues. CDR3 nucleotides: TGTGCCAGCAGCTCCTCAAGGACTTCAGGTGGCTACACCTTC. Protein product: CASSSSRTSGGYTF.

V is TRBV7-2 and J is TRBJ1-2, with 7 bases fitting TRBD1. The CDR3 consists of 13 residues. After removal of 5 bases from V and 5 bases from J, the junction contained 5 bases not matched to a gene. Germline assignment: CDR1 SGHTA and CDR2 FQGNSA. CDR3 in amino acids: CASSTRDRYGYTF. The CDR3 bases are TGTGCCAGCAGCACCCGGGACAGATATGGCTACACCTTC.

The V gene is TRBV6-1, the J gene TRBJ1-1, with a tentative D call TRBD1 (5 bases). V lost 2 bases and J 1 base, leaving 8 bases between the germline ends. Germline V gene lookup returns CDR1 MNHNS and CDR2 SASEGT. This CDR3 is 14 amino acids long. CDR3 nucleotide sequence: TGTGCCAGCAGTGAAATAGGGGCGAACACTGAAGCTTTCTTT. It translates to CASSEIGANTEAFF.

The V call is TRBV5-8, the J call TRBJ1-6; TRBD1 matches 7 bases. The CDR3 spans 15 residues. Per germline, CDR1 SGHTS and CDR2 YDEGEE. V lost 8 bases to trimming and J lost 9 bases; unmatched junction nucleotides: 14. CDR3 amino acids: CASHPRQGRSSPLHF. Written as DNA, the CDR3 is TGTGCCAGTCACCCACGACAGGGTAGGAGTTCACCCCTCCACTTT. Based on the CDR3 plus reference TRBV5-8 and TRBJ1-6, the full variable domain is EAGVTQSPTHLIKTRGQQATLRCSPISGHTSVYWYQQALGLGLQFLLWYDEGEERNRGNFPPRFSGRQFPNYSSELNVNALELEDSALYLCASHPRQGRSSPLHFGNGTRLTVT.